The present TCR beta chain was sequenced within a study of blood T cell repertoires in COVID-19. CDR3 length: 17 residues. Germline lookup yields CDR1 SNHLY and CDR2 FYNNEI. V gave up 5 bases and J gave up 0 bases; unmatched junction bases: 11. Only in-frame clones appear in the TCRdb table, and some are missing; sequencing was by immunoSEQ multiplex PCR. The sample lists about 120,000 clones; approximately 87% were seen once. This clonotype was obtained from a man aged 60-69 years with acute or convalescent COVID-19. The sequenced sample was peripheral blood. The chain has TRBV2 and TRBJ1-2; 8 bases agree with TRBD1. The DNA for the CDR3 is TGTGCCAGCAGTTCCGGGACAGGCGACCGAGCTAACTATGGCTACACCTTC. Protein: CASSSGTGDRANYGYTF.